This T cell receptor (beta chain) came from a study of blood T cell repertoires in COVID-19. The study recruited exposed participants who had met a COVID-19 case within 2 weeks before entry. Sequenced by immunoSEQ multiplex PCR; TCRdb stores in-frame clones only, minus some. Of fewer than 350,000 clones in the sample, approximately 81% were seen once. This CDR3 is 18 amino acids long. V was pared by 5 bases and J by 1 base, with 21 bases between. CDR1 SEHNR and CDR2 FQNEAQ come from the germline V gene (reference sequence). The TCR was taken from a young woman who had been exposed to COVID-19. The rearrangement joins TRBV7-9 to TRBJ2-1; weak D call: TRBD2 (5 bases). The sequenced sample was PBMCs or T cells enriched from blood (not recorded which). The CDR3 loop reads CASSHPPPQTGSYNEQFF. The DNA of the CDR3 is TGTGCCAGCAGCCATCCCCCCCCACAGACGGGGTCCTACAATGAGCAGTTCTTC.